This T cell receptor beta chain is from a study (dated by TCRdb to the mid-2010s). Some background on the complete study: The study set out to test whether tumor-infiltrating Tregs in breast cancer get recruited from blood Tregs or are instead converted in situ from other CD4+ T cell subsets. Broad study findings and their caveats: Rather than covering whole repertoires, validation in the larger cohort was restricted to a single TCR beta V-J rearrangement. The greatest overlap of tumor-infiltrating Treg TCR alpha and beta sequences was observed with tumor naive CD4+ T cells, followed by blood naive CD4+ T cells. Tumor memory CD4+ T cell TCR gene usage clustered with blood and lymph node memory CD4+ cells and lymph node naive CD4+ cells.

The Miltenyi Naive CD4+ T Cell Isolation kit was used to purify naive CD4+ T cells, and Tregs were depleted with CD25 microbeads. Tregs, naive and memory CD4+ T cells from tumor, blood and ipsilateral draining lymph nodes of roughly 5 breast cancer patients underwent full-length TCR alpha and beta sequencing. Mononuclear cells from lymph nodes or approximately 50 ml of peripheral blood were isolated by Ficoll density gradient centrifugation. FACS confirmed that the sorted cell populations were more than 90% pure. On this clonotype: Its cognate antigen has yet to be identified. No much larger clone exists at a distance of one base, and base qualities are not known.

Full-length TCR variable regions were amplified by 5' RACE PCR using constant-region reverse primers, and then by semi-nested PCR using Nested Universal Primer A. The ReliaPrep RNA Cell Miniprep System was used to extract total RNA, which was then reverse transcribed into 5'RACE-ready cDNA with the SMARTer RACE 5'/3' Kit. An Illumina MiSeq was used to sequence the full-length TCR alpha and beta libraries, which had been barcoded with multiplex adaptors. Turning to the authors' computational methods: For each of nine subset-tissue groups, sequencing data from the five patients were pooled, and the groups were compared by unsupervised clustering of TCR gene usage. The Morisita-Horn index was used to calculate repertoire similarity, with shared sequences weighted by how much each contributed to each repertoire. TCRdb reworked the public reads: Q25 trimming with fastp, MiXCR clone assembly, productive beta chains retained. Each CDR3 protein appears once, grouped with its most common genes and DNA. V and J calls and clone size were set by TCRdb, not the authors. For this sample the table gives about 54,000 distinct CDR3 sequences, of which roughly 17% were detected only once. The ten most abundant clones make up approximately 2.5% of the sample.

The TCR originated in a female donor with breast cancer. The sample comprised naive CD4+ T cells sorted from blood. Read against the paper, the sample's cell subset or site label means: naive CD4+ T cells, CD4+CD45RA+CD25-.

The CDR3: CASSFTGAWGETQYF. DNA sequence: TGCGCCAGCAGCTTTACAGGCGCTTGGGGGGAGACCCAGTACTTC. This sequence uses TRBV5-1 and TRBJ2-5, with the D gene possibly TRBD1 or TRBD2, each one fitting 5 bases. The V and J ends are trimmed by 2 bases and 5 bases, leaving 16 bases between them. From the germline V gene, CDR1 is SGHRS and CDR2 is YFSETQ. The CDR3, from cysteine to phenylalanine, totals 15 residues. Only the CDR3 part of the read is kept: 45 bases, read in frame from the first base.